The clone carrying this T cell receptor (beta chain) was detected only once. Antigen: not known. This sample stems from a study of vaccination and CD4 T cells after COVID-19. The treatment is: approximately nine-day PBMC culture with coronavirus spike peptide pools or control peptides (ViraFEST assay). Those CD4+ T cells from the unexposed donor predate the COVID-19 pandemic (2011-2018). A half-volume replacement of the medium with fresh IL-2 medium was performed on days 3 and 7. Researchers used the Oncomine TCR Beta short-read assay to sequence DNA from cultured CD4+ T cells. Cultured CD4+ T cells yielded the extracted genomic DNA. Each CDR3 protein gets one entry after TCRdb re-called the PCR reads with MiXCR. The sample includes some 9,200 distinct CDR3 sequences, approximately 44% of them seen just once. The receptor was derived from a human donor in good health. Sequencing used CD4+ T cells from blood, cultured in vitro.

DNA of the CDR3: TGTGCCAGCAGCCTCTGGGGAGATACGCAGTATTTT. This codes for CASSLWGDTQYF. V usage is TRBV7-2 and J usage is TRBJ2-3; D not resolved. Per the germline V gene, CDR1 is SGHTA and CDR2 is FQGNSA. Trimming pared 5 bases from V and 5 bases from J, leaving 8 bases between. CDR3 size: 12 residues.